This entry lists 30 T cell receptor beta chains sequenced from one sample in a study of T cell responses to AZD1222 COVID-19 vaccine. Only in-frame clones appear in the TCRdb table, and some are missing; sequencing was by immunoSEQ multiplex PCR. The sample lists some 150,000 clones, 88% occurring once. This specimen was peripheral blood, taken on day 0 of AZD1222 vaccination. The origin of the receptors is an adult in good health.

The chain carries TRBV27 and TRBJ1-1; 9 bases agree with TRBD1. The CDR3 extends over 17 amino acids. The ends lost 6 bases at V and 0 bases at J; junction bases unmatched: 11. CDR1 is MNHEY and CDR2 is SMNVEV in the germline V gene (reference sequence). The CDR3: CASRRQGGGGMNTEAFF. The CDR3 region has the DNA TGTGCCAGCAGGAGACAGGGGGGAGGTGGGATGAACACTGAAGCTTTCTTT.

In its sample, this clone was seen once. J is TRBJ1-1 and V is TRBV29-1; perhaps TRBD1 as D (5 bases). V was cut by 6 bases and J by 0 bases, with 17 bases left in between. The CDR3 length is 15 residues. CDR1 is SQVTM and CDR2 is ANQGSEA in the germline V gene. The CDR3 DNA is TGCAGCGTAGGGACTGCTCAATGGATGAACACTGAAGCTTTCTTT. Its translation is CSVGTAQWMNTEAFF.

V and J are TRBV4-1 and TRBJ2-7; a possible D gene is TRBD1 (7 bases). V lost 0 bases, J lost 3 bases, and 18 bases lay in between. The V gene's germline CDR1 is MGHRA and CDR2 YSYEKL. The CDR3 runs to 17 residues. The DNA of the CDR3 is TGCGCCAGCAGCCAAGACAGGGGGGCACGGGGCCGCTACGAGCAGTACTTC. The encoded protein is CASSQDRGARGRYEQYF.

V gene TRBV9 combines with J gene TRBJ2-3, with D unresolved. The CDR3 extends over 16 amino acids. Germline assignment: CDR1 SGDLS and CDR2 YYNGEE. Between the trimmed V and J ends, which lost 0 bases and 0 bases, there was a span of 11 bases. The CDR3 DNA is TGTGCCAGCAGCGTAGGGGTGGGGTATAGCACAGATACGCAGTATTTT. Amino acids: CASSVGVGYSTDTQYF.

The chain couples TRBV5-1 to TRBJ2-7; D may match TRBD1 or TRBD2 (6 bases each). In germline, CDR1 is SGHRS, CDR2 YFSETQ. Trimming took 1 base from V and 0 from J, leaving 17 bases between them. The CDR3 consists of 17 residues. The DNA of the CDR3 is TGCGCCAGCAGCTTGACCCCCGACCGGGGGCTCTCCTACGAGCAGTACTTC. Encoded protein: CASSLTPDRGLSYEQYF.

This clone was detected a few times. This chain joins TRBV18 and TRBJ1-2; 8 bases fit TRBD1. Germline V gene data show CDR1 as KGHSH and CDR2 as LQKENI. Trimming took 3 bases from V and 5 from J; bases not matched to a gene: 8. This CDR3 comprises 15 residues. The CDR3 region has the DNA TGTGCCAGCTCACCTGATGGACAGGGTCGGTATGGCTACACCTTC. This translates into CASSPDGQGRYGYTF. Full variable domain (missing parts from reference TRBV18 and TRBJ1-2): NAGVMQNPRHLVRRRGQEARLRCSPMKGHSHVYWYRQLPEEGLKFMVYLQKENIIDESGMPKERFSAEFPKEGPSILRIQQVVRGDSAAYFCASSPDGQGRYGYTFGSGTRLTVV.

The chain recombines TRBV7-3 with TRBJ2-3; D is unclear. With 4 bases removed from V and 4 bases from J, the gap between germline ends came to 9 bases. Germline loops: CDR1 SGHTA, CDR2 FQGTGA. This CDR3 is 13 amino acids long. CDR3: CASSSPVADTQYF. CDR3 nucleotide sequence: TGTGCCAGCAGCTCGCCGGTGGCAGATACGCAGTATTTT.

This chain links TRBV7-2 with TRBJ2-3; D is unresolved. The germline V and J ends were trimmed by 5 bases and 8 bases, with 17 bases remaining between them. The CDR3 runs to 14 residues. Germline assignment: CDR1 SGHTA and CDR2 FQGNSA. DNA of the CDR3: TGTGCCAGCAGCGAAAAAACCGGCCTTAGTACGCAGTATTTT. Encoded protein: CASSEKTGLSTQYF.

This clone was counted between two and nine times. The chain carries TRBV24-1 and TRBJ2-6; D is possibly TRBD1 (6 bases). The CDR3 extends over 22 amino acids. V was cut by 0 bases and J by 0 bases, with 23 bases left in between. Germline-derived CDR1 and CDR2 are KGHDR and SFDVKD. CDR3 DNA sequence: TGTGCCACCAGTGATTTGCACAGGGCCTTTACCCCTAGGAGCTCTGGGGCCAACGTCCTGACTTTC. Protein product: CATSDLHRAFTPRSSGANVLTF.

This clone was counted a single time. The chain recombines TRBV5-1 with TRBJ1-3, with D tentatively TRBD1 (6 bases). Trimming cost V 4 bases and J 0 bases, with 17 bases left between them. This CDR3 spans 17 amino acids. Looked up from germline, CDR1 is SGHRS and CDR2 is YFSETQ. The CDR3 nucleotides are TGCGCCAGCAGCGCCGGCGGGACACGGAACTCTGGAAACACCATATATTTT. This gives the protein CASSAGGTRNSGNTIYF. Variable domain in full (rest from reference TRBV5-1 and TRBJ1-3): KAGVTQTPRYLIKTRGQQVTLSCSPISGHRSVSWYQQTPGQGLQFLFEYFSETQRNKGNFPGRFSGRQFSNSRSEMNVSTLELGDSALYLCASSAGGTRNSGNTIYFGEGSWLTVV.

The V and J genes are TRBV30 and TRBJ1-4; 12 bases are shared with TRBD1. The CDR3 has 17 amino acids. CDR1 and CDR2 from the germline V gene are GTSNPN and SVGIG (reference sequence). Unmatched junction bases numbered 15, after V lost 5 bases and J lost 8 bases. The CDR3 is CAWGAGTGGPTREKLFF. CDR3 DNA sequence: TGTGCCTGGGGGGCCGGGACAGGGGGCCCTACCCGGGAAAAACTGTTTTTT.

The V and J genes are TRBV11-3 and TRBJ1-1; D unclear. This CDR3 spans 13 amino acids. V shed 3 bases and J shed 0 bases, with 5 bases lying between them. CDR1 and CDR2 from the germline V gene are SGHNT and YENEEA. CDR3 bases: TGTGCCAGCAGCTTTAGAATGAACACTGAAGCTTTCTTT. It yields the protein CASSFRMNTEAFF.

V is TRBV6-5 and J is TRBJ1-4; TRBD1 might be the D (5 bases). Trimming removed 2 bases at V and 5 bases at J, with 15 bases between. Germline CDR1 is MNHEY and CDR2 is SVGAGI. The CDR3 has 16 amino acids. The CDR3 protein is CASSYGRQIANEKLFF. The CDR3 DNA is TGTGCCAGCAGTTACGGGAGACAGATAGCAAATGAAAAACTGTTTTTT.

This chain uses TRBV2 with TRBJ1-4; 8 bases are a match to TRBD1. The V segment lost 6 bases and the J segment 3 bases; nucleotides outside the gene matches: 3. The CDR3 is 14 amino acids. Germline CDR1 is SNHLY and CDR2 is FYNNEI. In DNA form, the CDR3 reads TGTGCCAGCAGGATGACAGGGGCTAATGAAAAACTGTTTTTT. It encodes CASRMTGANEKLFF.

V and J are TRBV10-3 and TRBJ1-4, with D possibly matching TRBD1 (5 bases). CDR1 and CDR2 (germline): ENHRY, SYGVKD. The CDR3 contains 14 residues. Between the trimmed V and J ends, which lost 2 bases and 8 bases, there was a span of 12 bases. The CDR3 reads CAISETGGAEKLFF. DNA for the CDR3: TGTGCCATCAGTGAGACAGGTGGGGCAGAAAAACTGTTTTTT.

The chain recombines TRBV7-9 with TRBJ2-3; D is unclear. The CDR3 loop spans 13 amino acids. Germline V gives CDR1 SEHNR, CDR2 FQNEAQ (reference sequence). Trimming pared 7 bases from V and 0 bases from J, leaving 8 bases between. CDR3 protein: CASKKDSTDTQYF. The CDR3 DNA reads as TGTGCCAGCAAGAAAGACAGCACAGATACGCAGTATTTT. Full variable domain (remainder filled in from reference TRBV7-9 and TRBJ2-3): DTGVSQNPRHKITKRGQNVTFRCDPISEHNRLYWYRQTLGQGPEFLTYFQNEAQLEKSRLLSDRFSAERPKGSFSTLEIQRTEQGDSAMYLCASKKDSTDTQYFGPGTRLTVL.

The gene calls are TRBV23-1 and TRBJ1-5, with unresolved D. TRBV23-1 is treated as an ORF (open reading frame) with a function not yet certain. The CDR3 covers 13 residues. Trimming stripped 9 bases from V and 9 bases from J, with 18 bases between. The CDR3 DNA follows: TGCGCCAGACCCAAACAGCGTCGGTGGCCCCAGCATTTT. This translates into CARPKQRRWPQHF.

In DNA, the CDR3 is TGTGCCAGCAGCTTATTTCTAGCGGGGGGAGGGGATACGCAGTATTTT. It yields the protein CASSLFLAGGGDTQYF. The rearrangement uses TRBV7-2 and TRBJ2-3; 11 nucleotides line up with TRBD2. The CDR3 spans 16 residues. The ends lost 2 bases at V and 6 bases at J; junction bases unmatched: 7. Germline V CDR1 and CDR2: SGHTA, FQGNSA. Variable domain in full (rest from reference TRBV7-2 and TRBJ2-3): GAGVSQSPSNKVTEKGKDVELRCDPISGHTALYWYRQSLGQGLEFLIYFQGNSAPDKSGLPSDRFSAERTGGSVSTLTIQRTQQEDSAVYLCASSLFLAGGGDTQYFGPGTRLTVL.

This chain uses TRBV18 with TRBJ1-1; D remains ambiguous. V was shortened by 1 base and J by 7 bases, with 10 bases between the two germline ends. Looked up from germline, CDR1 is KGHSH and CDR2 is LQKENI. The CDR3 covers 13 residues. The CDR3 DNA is TGTGCCAGCTCACCACGGGAAGTGATTGAAGCTTTCTTT. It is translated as CASSPREVIEAFF.

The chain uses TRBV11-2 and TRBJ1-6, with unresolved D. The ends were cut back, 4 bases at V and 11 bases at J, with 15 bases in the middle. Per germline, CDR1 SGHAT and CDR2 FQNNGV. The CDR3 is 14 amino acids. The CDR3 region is CASSSDGSFTPLHF. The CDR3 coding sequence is TGTGCCAGCAGCTCGGACGGATCATTTACACCCCTCCACTTT.

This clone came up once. CDR3 DNA sequence: TGTGCCAGCAGCGCCCGGGGGGCCGGAGGGAATACGCAGTATTTT. This codes for CASSARGAGGNTQYF. The chain carries TRBV11-3 and TRBJ2-3; maybe TRBD2 (7 bases). V lost 5 bases, J lost 7 bases, and 19 bases lay in between. Per germline, CDR1 SGHNT and CDR2 YENEEA. CDR3 length: 15 amino acids.

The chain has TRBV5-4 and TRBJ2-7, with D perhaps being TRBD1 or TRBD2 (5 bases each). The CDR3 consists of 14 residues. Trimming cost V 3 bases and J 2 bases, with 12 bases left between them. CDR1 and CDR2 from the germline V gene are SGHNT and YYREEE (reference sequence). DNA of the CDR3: TGTGCCAGCAGCTGGGACCCTGGGACCTACGAGCAGTACTTC. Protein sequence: CASSWDPGTYEQYF.

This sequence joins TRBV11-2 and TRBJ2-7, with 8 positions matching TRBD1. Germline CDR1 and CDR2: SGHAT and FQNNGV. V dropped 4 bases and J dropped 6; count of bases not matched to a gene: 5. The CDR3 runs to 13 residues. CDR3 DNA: TGTGCCAGCAGCTCGACAGGGGTTGGCGAGCAGTACTTC. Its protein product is CASSSTGVGEQYF.

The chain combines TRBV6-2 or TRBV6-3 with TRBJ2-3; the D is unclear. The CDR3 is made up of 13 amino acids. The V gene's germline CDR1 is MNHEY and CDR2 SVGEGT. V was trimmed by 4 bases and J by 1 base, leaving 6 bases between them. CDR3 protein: CASSWPGTDTQYF. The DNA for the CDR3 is TGTGCCAGCAGTTGGCCCGGCACAGATACGCAGTATTTT.

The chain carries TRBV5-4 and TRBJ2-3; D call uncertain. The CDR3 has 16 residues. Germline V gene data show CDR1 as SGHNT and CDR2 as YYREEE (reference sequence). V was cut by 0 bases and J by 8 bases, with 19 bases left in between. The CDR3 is CASSLGGPRTVGTQYF. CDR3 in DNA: TGTGCCAGCAGCTTGGGCGGACCGCGAACCGTGGGTACGCAGTATTTT.

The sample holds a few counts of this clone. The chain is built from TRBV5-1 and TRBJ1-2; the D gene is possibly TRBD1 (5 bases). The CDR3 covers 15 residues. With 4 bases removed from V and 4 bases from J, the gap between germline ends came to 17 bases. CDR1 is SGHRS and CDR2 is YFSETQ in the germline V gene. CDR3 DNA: TGCGCCAGCAGCAGGGTGAGGGGAGCCAGCTATGGCTACACCTTC. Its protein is CASSRVRGASYGYTF.

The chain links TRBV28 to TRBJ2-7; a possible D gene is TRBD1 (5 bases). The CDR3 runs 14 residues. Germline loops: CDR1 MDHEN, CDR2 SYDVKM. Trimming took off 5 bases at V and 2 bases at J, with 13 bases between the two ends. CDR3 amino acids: CASSPPTATYEQYF. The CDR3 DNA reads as TGTGCCAGCAGTCCACCGACAGCGACCTACGAGCAGTACTTC.

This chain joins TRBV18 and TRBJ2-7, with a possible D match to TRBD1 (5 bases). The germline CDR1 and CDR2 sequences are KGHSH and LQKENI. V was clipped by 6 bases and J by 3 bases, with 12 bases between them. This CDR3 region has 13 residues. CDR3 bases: TGTGCCAGCTCCCAGGGCCTACTCTACGAGCAGTACTTC. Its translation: CASSQGLLYEQYF.

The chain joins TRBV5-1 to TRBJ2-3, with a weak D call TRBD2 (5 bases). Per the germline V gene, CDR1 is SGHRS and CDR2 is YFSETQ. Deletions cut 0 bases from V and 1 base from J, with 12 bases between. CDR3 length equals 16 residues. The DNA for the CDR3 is TGCGCCAGCAGCTTGGATACACCCGGGGGCACAGATACGCAGTATTTT. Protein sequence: CASSLDTPGGTDTQYF.

The CDR3 sequence is CASSLGDTQYF. The CDR3 DNA reads TGCGCCAGCAGCTTAGGAGATACGCAGTATTTT. V usage is TRBV5-1 and J usage is TRBJ2-3; D gene unclear. The length of the CDR3 is 11 residues. CDR1 SGHRS and CDR2 YFSETQ come from the germline V gene. The V and J ends lost 2 bases and 5 bases respectively, with 3 bases between them. Filled out from reference TRBV5-1 and TRBJ2-3, the complete variable domain reads KAGVTQTPRYLIKTRGQQVTLSCSPISGHRSVSWYQQTPGQGLQFLFEYFSETQRNKGNFPGRFSGRQFSNSRSEMNVSTLELGDSALYLCASSLGDTQYFGPGTRLTVL.